This TCR beta chain originates from a study of cytomegalovirus exposure and HLA in healthy donors. Study-level findings and limits: The study designated about 160 TCR beta chains cytomegalovirus-associated.

Repertoires were generated with immunoSEQ multiplex PCR, while TCRdb's copy carries only in-frame clones and drops some. Of about 250,000 clones listed, roughly 84% are singletons. Points on this clone: What it recognizes is unknown.

CDR3 length: 16 residues. V was clipped by 5 bases and J by 10 bases; unmatched bases: 12. In germline, CDR1 is MDHEN, CDR2 SYDVKM. The rearrangement joins TRBV28 to TRBJ2-1; the match to TRBD2 covers 12 bases. This clonotype originated in a man aged 18 to 30 in good health and CMV-seropositive. The sample comprised PBMCs. The CDR3 here is CASSEGGTSGSEEQFF. The CDR3 DNA sequence: TGTGCCAGCAGTGAGGGTGGGACTAGCGGGTCCGAGGAGCAGTTCTTC.